The rows below give T cell receptor beta chains drawn from one sample of a study of T cells in Graves' hyperthyroidism and ophthalmopathy. MiXCR, run by TCRdb on the multiplex PCR reads, gives a single entry per CDR3 protein. The data contain 450,000 to 700,000 distinct CDR3 sequences, roughly 50% of them singletons. Specimen: peripheral blood or thyroid tissue (not recorded which). The receptors shown here come from an adult woman with Graves' disease, either hyperthyroidism or ophthalmopathy (not recorded which). Each CDR3 is given with its conserved first and last residue. The D gene is left open where the match is weak. The listing skips clone size in some rows; elsewhere it reads once, few, many or a size class.

J gene	V gene	D gene	clone size	CDR3 DNA	CDR3 protein
TRBJ1-1	TRBV19	-	many	TGTGCTTCCGGAGGGATGAGGGATTCTGAAGCTTTCTTT	CASGGMRDSEAFF
TRBJ2-7	TRBV6-2/TRBV6-3	-	many	TGTGCCAGCAGTCCCGTAGAGACCTACGAGCAGTACTTC	CASSPVETYEQYF
TRBJ2-7	TRBV29-1	-	-	TGTGCCAGCAGTCGACAGGTCGGAGAGCAGTACTTC	CASSRQVGEQYF
TRBJ1-2	TRBV28	-	few	TGTGCCAGCAGTTTACATGGCGATAATAACTATGGCTACACCTTC	CASSLHGDNNYGYTF
TRBJ2-1	TRBV20-1	-	few	TGCAGTGCGACCACAGGGCAGTTCTTC	CSATTGQFF
TRBJ2-7	TRBV7-2	-	many	TGTGCCAGCAGCTTAGTGCGGGACACATCCTACGAGCAGTACTTC	CASSLVRDTSYEQYF
TRBJ1-5	TRBV5-5	-	-	TGTGCCAGCAGCTTGGACAGTTGGCGGAATCAGCCCCAGCATTTT	CASSLDSWRNQPQHF
TRBJ2-5	TRBV20-1	TRBD2	many	TGCAGTGCTCTTCGACTAGCGGGGTACCAAGAGACCCAGTACTTC	CSALRLAGYQETQYF
TRBJ1-1	TRBV5-1	TRBD1	many	TGCGCCAGCAGCTTAAGGGGGCCCCTCTGGACTGAAGCTTTCTTT	CASSLRGPLWTEAFF
TRBJ2-5	TRBV9	TRBD2	many	TGTGCCAGCAGCGTAGGCCTAGCGGGGAGGGGTCAAGAGACCCAGTACTTC	CASSVGLAGRGQETQYF
TRBJ1-1	TRBV5-8	-	-	TGTGCCAGCAGTTCTCGGGCCGCCACTGAAGCTTTCTTT	CASSSRAATEAFF
TRBJ1-2	TRBV29-1	-	-	TGCAGCGTTGAAGGGGGAACAGTGTACGAGCAGGACTATGGCTACACCTTC	CSVEGGTVYEQDYGYTF
TRBJ2-7	TRBV4-3	-	-	TGCGCCAGCAGCCAAGCCGACAGGCCGTGGGAGCAGTACTTC	CASSQADRPWEQYF
TRBJ1-1	TRBV5-1	-	-	TGCGCCAGCAGCTTGGGCGTCTGGGGCACTGAAGCTTTCTTT	CASSLGVWGTEAFF
TRBJ2-7	TRBV15	-	-	TGTGCCACCAGCAGGGACACCGGCGGCGAGCAGTACTTC	CATSRDTGGEQYF
TRBJ2-2	TRBV10-1	-	-	TGCGCCAGCAGTGGAGTACAGAACACCGGGGAGCTGTTTTTT	CASSGVQNTGELFF
TRBJ2-2	TRBV24-1	TRBD1	many	TGTGCCACCAGTGATCTCACAGGGGTCACCGGGGAGCTGTTTTTT	CATSDLTGVTGELFF
TRBJ2-5	TRBV10-3	TRBD1	-	TGTGCCAACTCCGGGACAGGGGAAGTCGAGACCCAGTACTTC	CANSGTGEVETQYF
TRBJ1-3	TRBV6-6	-	many	TGTGCCAGCAGTTACGGAGGGCCCACCATATATTTT	CASSYGGPTIYF
TRBJ2-7	TRBV9	TRBD2	once	TGTGCCATCAGGGAAGCGGGAGGGCCCTACGAGCAGTACTTC	CAIREAGGPYEQYF
TRBJ2-7	TRBV10-2	-	many	TGCGCCAGCAGTGAGTTGGGGCTTGCGAGCTACGAGCAGTACTTC	CASSELGLASYEQYF
TRBJ1-4	TRBV4-3	-	-	TGCGCCAGCAGCCAGATGCGAGGGGTGAATGAAAAACTGTTTTTT	CASSQMRGVNEKLFF
TRBJ2-3	TRBV29-1	TRBD2	many	TGCAGCGTTGTTGCTAGCGGAGATACGCAGTATTTT	CSVVASGDTQYF
TRBJ2-5	TRBV5-1	-	-	TGCGCCACCCAGGGGGGCCTCGGGCTAGAAGAGACCCAGTACTTC	CATQGGLGLEETQYF
TRBJ1-1	TRBV2	-	-	TGTGCCAGCAGAGCGACAGACCGGTACACTGAAGCTTTCTTT	CASRATDRYTEAFF
TRBJ1-4	TRBV27	-	few	TGTGCCAGCAGTTTATGGGGTAATAAGGAAAAACTGTTTTTT	CASSLWGNKEKLFF
TRBJ2-7	TRBV27	-	many	TGTGCCAGCAGTTTATCGATTCTAGACGAGCAGTACTTC	CASSLSILDEQYF
TRBJ2-7	TRBV7-9	-	many	TGTGCCAGCAGCCCCTGGTCGAGAAACGCCTACGAGCAGTACTTC	CASSPWSRNAYEQYF
TRBJ1-5	TRBV24-1	TRBD1	-	TGTGCCACCAGTGACCCGGGACAGTATCAGCCCCAGCATTTT	CATSDPGQYQPQHF
TRBJ1-1	TRBV10-2	TRBD1	-	TGCGCCAGCAGCCAAGGGACAGGGGTGAACACTGAAGCTTTCTTT	CASSQGTGVNTEAFF
TRBJ1-1	TRBV7-4	TRBD1	-	TGTGCCAGCAGTTTGTCCCCCCAGGGGGGAGCTTTCTTT	CASSLSPQGGAFF
TRBJ2-7	TRBV7-9	TRBD2	many	TGTGCCAGCAGCTCCTTTAGCGGGAGTCGACGGGAGCAGTACTTC	CASSSFSGSRREQYF
TRBJ1-1	TRBV10-2	TRBD1	-	TGCGCCAGCAGTTCCGGACAGGGGTTCCCGGTGAACACTGAAGCTTTCTTT	CASSSGQGFPVNTEAFF
TRBJ1-5	TRBV20-1	-	-	TGCAGTGCTAGTGATGGGACGGGTCAGCCCCAGCATTTT	CSASDGTGQPQHF
TRBJ1-3	TRBV7-8	-	-	TGTGCCAGCAGCCTTTGGGCGGCGGCAGCCTCCTCTGGAAACACCATATATTTT	CASSLWAAAASSGNTIYF
TRBJ1-1	TRBV19	TRBD1	-	TGTGCCAGTAGTGACCAGGGGGCCCTGTTCACTGAAGCTTTCTTT	CASSDQGALFTEAFF
TRBJ1-2	TRBV4-2	-	many	TGTGCCAGCAGCCAAGATAACAGGTCAAACTATGGCTACACCTTC	CASSQDNRSNYGYTF
TRBJ1-2	TRBV7-9	-	-	TGTGCCAGCAGTCCTGACAGTCGATCCGGCTACACCTTC	CASSPDSRSGYTF
TRBJ1-3	TRBV10-3	-	many	TGTGCCATCAGTGAGGACAGCTCTGGAAACACCATATATTTT	CAISEDSSGNTIYF
TRBJ2-1	TRBV24-1	-	-	TGTGCCACCAGTGCAGGGTGGGGGAATGAGCAGTTCTTC	CATSAGWGNEQFF
TRBJ2-7	TRBV29-1	-	-	TGCAGCGCCACAGACCGGGCCTACGAGCAGTACTTC	CSATDRAYEQYF
TRBJ2-7	TRBV10-3	-	many	TGTGCCATCTTATCACTAGGGACCTACGAGCAGTACTTC	CAILSLGTYEQYF
TRBJ2-7	TRBV10-3	TRBD1	-	TGTGCCATCAGGGCGGACAGGGGGCAATGGGAGCAGTACTTC	CAIRADRGQWEQYF
TRBJ1-6	TRBV2	-	-	TGTGCCAGCAGCCCTAGCGGGAGACCCCTCCACTTT	CASSPSGRPLHF
TRBJ2-7	TRBV4-2	TRBD1	many	TGTGCCAGCAGCCAAGTAACAGGGGGCCACTCCTACGAGCAGTACTTC	CASSQVTGGHSYEQYF
TRBJ2-7	TRBV12-3/TRBV12-4	TRBD2	many	TGTGCCAGCAGTTCTGCACGGGGGGAGAACGAGCAGTACTTC	CASSSARGENEQYF
TRBJ1-5	TRBV6-1	TRBD1	many	TGTGCCAGCAGTAAGACAGGGCAGAATCAGCCCCAGCATTTT	CASSKTGQNQPQHF
TRBJ1-1	TRBV7-9	TRBD1	many	TGTGCCAGCAGCCCCCGGGACAGCCGGAGCTTAGACACTGAAGCTTTCTTT	CASSPRDSRSLDTEAFF
TRBJ2-7	TRBV10-3	TRBD1	-	TGTGCCATCGGAAGAGGACAGGGTTCCTACGAGCAGTACTTC	CAIGRGQGSYEQYF
TRBJ2-5	TRBV12-3/TRBV12-4	TRBD2	many	TGTGCCAGCAGCCCAGGAGGGACTAGCGACCAAGAGACCCAGTACTTC	CASSPGGTSDQETQYF
TRBJ1-1	TRBV28	-	many	TGTGCCAGCAGTTTTAGGTCGGGTGAAGCTTTCTTT	CASSFRSGEAFF
TRBJ1-4	TRBV9	-	many	TGTGCCAGCAGCGTATCCAGCTATAATGAAAAACTGTTTTTT	CASSVSSYNEKLFF
TRBJ2-2	TRBV6-5	TRBD1	many	TGTGCCAGCAGTTACACAGGGGGCATAAGGGAGCTGTTTTTT	CASSYTGGIRELFF
TRBJ2-5	TRBV18	TRBD2	few	TGTGCCAGCTCACCACAGCGGGAGTGGGAGACCCAGTACTTC	CASSPQREWETQYF
TRBJ2-2	TRBV5-6	-	-	TGTGCCAGCAGCTTGGCGGAGTGGCCCACCGGGGAGCTGTTTTTT	CASSLAEWPTGELFF